One and the same sample provided the 15 T cell receptor beta chains below, sequenced in a study of blood T cell repertoires in COVID-19. TCRdb's copy holds only in-frame clones and misses some; the assay was immunoSEQ multiplex PCR. The data show roughly 230,000 clones, approximately 84% seen once. The sequenced material came from peripheral blood. These receptors all come from a man aged 45-60 years with acute or convalescent COVID-19.

The table lists this clone with a count of one. The chain is built from TRBV5-1 and TRBJ2-7; D is perhaps TRBD1 (5 bases). The CDR3 loop spans 14 amino acids. V lost 0 bases to trimming and J lost 5 bases, with 12 bases between them. The germline V gene encodes CDR1 SGHRS and CDR2 YFSETQ. The CDR3 protein is CASSLAGFSHEQYF. The CDR3 DNA sequence: TGCGCCAGCAGCTTGGCAGGGTTCTCGCACGAGCAGTACTTC.

This rearrangement joins TRBV5-1 to TRBJ1-5; no clear D. Trimming left V 1 base short and J 5 bases short, with 7 bases between. The length of the CDR3 is 13 residues. Germline CDR1 and CDR2: SGHRS and YFSETQ. The CDR3 spells CASSLLGYQPQHF. CDR3 in DNA: TGCGCCAGCAGCTTGTTGGGCTATCAGCCCCAGCATTTT.

The rearrangement joins TRBV28 to TRBJ2-1; 7 nucleotides agree with TRBD2. Germline V lookup: CDR1 MDHEN, CDR2 SYDVKM. Unmatched junction bases numbered 10, after V lost 2 bases and J lost 9 bases. This CDR3 contains 15 residues. CDR3 bases: TGTGCCAGCAGTTTAAGGGGAGGGGAGTTCACTGAGCAGTTCTTC. Protein sequence: CASSLRGGEFTEQFF. The variable domain in full, with the rest retrieved from reference TRBV28 and TRBJ2-1, is DVKVTQSSRYLVKRTGEKVFLECVQDMDHENMFWYRQDPGLGLRLIYFSYDVKMKEKGDIPEGYSVSREKKERFSLILESASTNQTSMYLCASSLRGGEFTEQFFGPGTRLTVL.

V gene TRBV11-2 combines with J gene TRBJ1-1, with D tentatively TRBD1 (6 bases). Trimming took 4 bases from V and 6 from J, leaving 15 bases between them. CDR3 length: 14 residues. Per the germline V gene, CDR1 is SGHAT and CDR2 is FQNNGV. CDR3 DNA: TGTGCCAGCAGCTCCCTAAGACAGGCAGCTGAAGCTTTCTTT. It encodes CASSSLRQAAEAFF.

V usage is TRBV11-2 and J usage is TRBJ2-3; 14 bases align to TRBD2. The ends lost 5 bases at V and 8 bases at J; junction bases unmatched: 9. CDR3 length equals 16 residues. The germline CDR1 and CDR2 sequences are SGHAT and FQNNGV. DNA of the CDR3: TGTGCCAGCAGCACTGGACTAGCGGGAGGAAGAGGTACGCAGTATTTT. Its translation: CASSTGLAGGRGTQYF.

The J gene is TRBJ2-1, the V gene TRBV9, with D possibly being TRBD1 (5 bases). Trimming shortened V by 2 bases and J by 10 bases, and 13 bases separated the two germline ends. Germline CDR1 is SGDLS and CDR2 is YYNGEE. This CDR3 contains 13 residues. The CDR3 nucleotides read TGTGCCAGCAGCGTCGGGCCCCAGGGCGAGCAGTTCTTC. Translation: CASSVGPQGEQFF.

This clone appeared once. The chain joins TRBV7-8 to TRBJ2-6; 9 positions match TRBD1. V dropped 2 bases and J dropped 5; count of bases not matched to a gene: 13. In germline, CDR1 is SGHVS, CDR2 FQNEAQ. The CDR3 runs to 19 residues. CDR3 coding DNA: TGTGCCAGCAGCTTACCAACTCCGGGACAGGGTCTTAGGGCCAACGTCCTGACTTTC. Amino acid sequence: CASSLPTPGQGLRANVLTF.

This chain links TRBV6-5 with TRBJ2-1; weak D call: TRBD2 (6 bases). V shed 2 bases and J shed 5 bases, with 10 bases lying between them. The CDR3 length is 14 residues. Germline CDR1 is MNHEY and CDR2 is SVGAGI. The CDR3 DNA reads TGTGCCAGCAGTTACGGGGCGGGAAACAATGAGCAGTTCTTC. Protein: CASSYGAGNNEQFF.

This chain uses TRBV20-1 with TRBJ2-7, with D perhaps TRBD1 (5 bases). Trimming left V 7 bases short and J 6 bases short, with 10 bases between. CDR3 length: 10 amino acids. The germline CDR1 and CDR2 sequences are DFQATT and SNEGSKA (reference sequence). The CDR3 spells CSVQGVEQYF. The CDR3, as DNA: TGCAGTGTTCAAGGGGTCGAGCAGTACTTC.

The J gene is TRBJ1-3, the V gene TRBV19; 8 bases fit TRBD1. Per germline, CDR1 LNHDA and CDR2 SQIVND (reference sequence). V was clipped by 7 bases and J by 0 bases; unmatched bases: 5. The CDR3 spans 15 residues. The CDR3 DNA sequence: TGTGCCAGTACCTGGACAGGGAGCTCTGGAAACACCATATATTTT. Amino acids: CASTWTGSSGNTIYF.

The J gene is TRBJ2-7, the V gene TRBV6-5; D might be TRBD2 (6 bases). The CDR3 has 14 amino acids. Germline-derived CDR1 and CDR2 are MNHEY and SVGAGI. V dropped 0 bases and J dropped 2 bases, with 8 bases sitting between them. DNA of the CDR3: TGTGCCAGCAGTTACTCGGAGGGCCCCTACGAGCAGTACTTC. This sequence encodes CASSYSEGPYEQYF.

This rearrangement joins TRBV7-9 to TRBJ1-1; D gene uncertain. Germline CDR1 is SEHNR and CDR2 is FQNEAQ (reference sequence). Trimming shortened V by 1 base and J by 3 bases, and 12 bases separated the two germline ends. The length of the CDR3 is 15 residues. This chain's CDR3 is CASSLGAVRDTEAFF. Here the CDR3 DNA reads TGTGCCAGCAGCTTAGGCGCTGTTCGGGACACTGAAGCTTTCTTT. The whole variable domain, filled in from reference TRBV7-9 and TRBJ1-1, reads DTGVSQNPRHKITKRGQNVTFRCDPISEHNRLYWYRQTLGQGPEFLTYFQNEAQLEKSRLLSDRFSAERPKGSFSTLEIQRTEQGDSAMYLCASSLGAVRDTEAFFGQGTRLTVV.

The V and J genes are TRBV30 and TRBJ2-7; no clear D gene. V lost 0 bases and J 4 bases, leaving 7 bases between the germline ends. Germline assignment: CDR1 GTSNPN and CDR2 SVGIG (reference sequence). This CDR3 has 12 amino acids. The CDR3 protein is CAWSVLTYEQYF. In DNA, the CDR3 is TGTGCCTGGAGTGTATTAACTTACGAGCAGTACTTC.

V usage is TRBV29-1 and J usage is TRBJ1-4, with TRBD1 matching over 10 bases. Germline V gene lookup returns CDR1 SQVTM and CDR2 ANQGSEA. The CDR3 loop spans 14 amino acids. Trimming at V came to 1 base and at J to 8 bases, leaving 4 bases not matched to a gene. The CDR3 sequence is CSVEVGTGVEKLFF. For the CDR3, the DNA is TGCAGCGTTGAAGTAGGGACAGGGGTCGAAAAACTGTTTTTT.

The table lists this clone with a few counts. This chain joins TRBV9 and TRBJ2-1, with a possible D match to TRBD1 (5 bases). This CDR3 is built from 17 residues. The germline V and J ends were trimmed by 4 bases and 0 bases, with 17 bases remaining between them. Germline lookup yields CDR1 SGDLS and CDR2 YYNGEE. As DNA, the CDR3 is TGTGCCAGCAGCACCTTCCAGGGCGGATTCTCCTACAATGAGCAGTTCTTC. Protein: CASSTFQGGFSYNEQFF.